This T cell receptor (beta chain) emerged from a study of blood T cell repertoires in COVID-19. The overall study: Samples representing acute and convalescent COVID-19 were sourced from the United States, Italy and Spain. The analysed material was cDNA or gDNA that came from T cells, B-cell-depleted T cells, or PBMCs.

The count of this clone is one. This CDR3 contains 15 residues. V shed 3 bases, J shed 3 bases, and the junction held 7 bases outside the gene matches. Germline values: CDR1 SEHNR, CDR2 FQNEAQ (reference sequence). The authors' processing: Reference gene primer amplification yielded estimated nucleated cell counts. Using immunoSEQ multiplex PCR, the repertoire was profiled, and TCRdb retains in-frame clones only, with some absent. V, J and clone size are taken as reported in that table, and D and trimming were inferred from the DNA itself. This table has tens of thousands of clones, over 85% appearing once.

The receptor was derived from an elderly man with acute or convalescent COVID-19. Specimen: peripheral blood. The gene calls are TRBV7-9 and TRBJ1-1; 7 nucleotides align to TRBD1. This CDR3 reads CASSFTGTVYTEAFF. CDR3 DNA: TGTGCCAGCAGCTTTACCGGGACAGTGTACACTGAAGCTTTCTTT.